This TCR beta chain was recorded in a study of beta chain features in type 1 diabetes. Worth noting for this clone: Its antigen is as yet unknown.

A sort by CD45RO/CCR7/CD25/CD127/CD95/CD27 yielded CD4+ naive, central memory, regulatory and stem cell-like memory cells. Study findings and constraints: VDJ junctions from patients with type 1 diabetes contained fewer insertions and more deletions.

The whole isolated RNA underwent reverse transcription, so sequencing captured expressed TCRB transcripts. Clones were sequenced by immunoSEQ multiplex PCR, and TCRdb holds only the in-frame ones, with some missing. The sample has over 700,000 clones, roughly a sixth seen once. Unmatched junction bases numbered 8, after V lost 1 base and J lost 5 bases. From germline, CDR1 is LNHNV and CDR2 YYDKDF (reference sequence). The CDR3 has 16 amino acids. The sequence came from a woman between 18 and 30 years old in good health. The V gene is TRBV15, the J gene TRBJ2-5; 9 positions match TRBD2. The sequenced sample consisted of naive CD4+ T cells from blood. The CDR3 sequence is CATSRGEGGRGETQYF. The CDR3 region has the DNA TGTGCCACCAGCAGAGGGGAAGGCGGGAGGGGTGAGACCCAGTACTTC.